This passage covers 5 T cell receptor beta chains from one sample sequenced in a study of blood T cell repertoires in COVID-19. Profiling relied on immunoSEQ multiplex PCR, and the TCRdb table lists in-frame clones only, not all of them. Among some 90,000 clones listed, roughly 89% were seen once. The sample was peripheral blood. The source of these receptors is a woman aged 80 or over with active COVID-19.

The chain recombines TRBV4-3 with TRBJ2-3; 8 bases map to TRBD2. V lost 0 bases to trimming and J lost 3 bases; unmatched junction nucleotides: 11. The CDR3 is 18 amino acids. CDR1 is LGHNA and CDR2 is YSLEER in the germline V gene. CDR3 in DNA: TGCGCCAGCAGCCAAGATCTTTCCGGGAGGGTTGAGACAGATACGCAGTATTTT. Its translation: CASSQDLSGRVETDTQYF.

V gene TRBV28 combines with J gene TRBJ2-7; 10 nucleotides line up with TRBD2. From germline, CDR1 is MDHEN and CDR2 SYDVKM. V lost 6 bases and J lost 4; bases outside the gene matches: 6. The CDR3 has 14 residues. The CDR3 coding sequence is TGTGCCAGCAGGCTAGCGGGAGCATGGTACGAGCAGTACTTC. Amino acid sequence: CASRLAGAWYEQYF.

This clone has a single count. The V gene is TRBV7-2, the J gene TRBJ2-2; perhaps TRBD1 as D (6 bases). The germline CDR1 and CDR2 sequences are SGHTA and FQGNSA. Trimming removed 8 bases at V and 0 bases at J, with 16 bases between. The CDR3 contains 16 residues. CDR3: CASRPPGAPNTGELFF. As DNA, the CDR3 is TGTGCCAGCCGCCCTCCAGGGGCCCCGAACACCGGGGAGCTGTTTTTT.

V usage is TRBV24-1 and J usage is TRBJ2-5; 7 bases align to TRBD1. The CDR3 is 15 residues long. Unmatched junction bases numbered 12, after V lost 7 bases and J lost 5 bases. Germline CDR1 reads KGHDR; CDR2 reads SFDVKD. CDR3 in amino acids: CATSAPPTGDETQYF. CDR3 DNA: TGTGCCACCAGCGCTCCACCAACAGGGGACGAGACCCAGTACTTC.

This chain connects TRBV2 to TRBJ2-7; 10 nucleotides match TRBD2. The CDR3 totals 14 residues. Germline lookup yields CDR1 SNHLY and CDR2 FYNNEI. V was clipped by 6 bases and J by 6 bases; unmatched bases: 8. CDR3 residues: CASRAEREGIEQYF. CDR3 in DNA: TGTGCCAGCAGGGCGGAGCGGGAGGGGATCGAGCAGTACTTC.